This is a list of T cell receptor beta chains from one sample in a study of blood T cell repertoires in COVID-19. TCRdb's copy holds only in-frame clones and misses some; the assay was immunoSEQ multiplex PCR. The sample yields 85,000 to 100,000 clones, about 76% seen once. The sample consisted of peripheral blood. Source of these receptors: a human donor in a cohort sampled during active COVID-19. The CDR3 runs from the conserved cysteine through the conserved F or W. D genes are given only for firm matches. Size is stated for part of the rows, as once, few or many counts, or as a class when the clone is expanded.

clone size	V gene	D gene	J gene	CDR3 length	CDR3 protein	CDR3 DNA
.	TRBV10-3	TRBD2	TRBJ2-1	14	CASRTSGEYNEQFF	TGTGCCAGCCGGACTAGCGGGGAATACAATGAGCAGTTCTTC
few	TRBV19	TRBD1	TRBJ2-7	15	CASTIGDSRFGEQYF	TGTGCCAGTACCATAGGGGACAGCAGGTTTGGGGAGCAGTACTTC
.	TRBV14	TRBD1	TRBJ2-3	17	CASRPGQGTAGTDTQYF	TGTGCCAGCAGACCCGGGCAAGGGACAGCCGGCACAGATACGCAGTATTTT
few	TRBV7-9	.	TRBJ2-7	13	CASSPDSSYEQYF	TGTGCCAGCAGCCCCGACAGCTCCTACGAGCAGTACTTC
few	TRBV19	.	TRBJ2-7	11	CASSFDRKQYF	TGTGCCAGTAGTTTCGACAGGAAGCAGTACTTC
.	TRBV29-1	.	TRBJ2-2	13	CSVEVSGTGELFF	TGCAGCGTTGAAGTATCGGGTACCGGGGAGCTGTTTTTT
.	TRBV29-1	TRBD1	TRBJ2-7	14	CSDRQGPNSYEQYF	TGCAGCGATAGACAGGGGCCCAATTCCTACGAGCAGTACTTC
few	TRBV6-6	TRBD2	TRBJ2-7	15	CASSYGLAGDYEQYF	TGTGCCAGCAGTTATGGTCTAGCGGGAGACTACGAGCAGTACTTC
.	TRBV7-9	.	TRBJ2-2	14	CASSFGRNTGELFF	TGTGCCAGCAGCTTTGGGAGAAACACCGGGGAGCTGTTTTTT
.	TRBV5-1	.	TRBJ2-6	16	CASSPLPGSGANVLTF	TGCGCCAGCAGCCCACTACCGGGGTCTGGGGCCAACGTCCTGACTTTC
.	TRBV3-1/TRBV3-2	TRBD1	TRBJ2-7	21	CASSQGVLTGQGAEWSYEQYF	TGTGCCAGCAGCCAAGGGGTGCTGACGGGACAGGGGGCCGAGTGGTCCTACGAGCAGTACTTC
.	TRBV5-1	TRBD1	TRBJ2-1	15	CASSAGQGTYNEQFF	TGCGCCAGCAGCGCGGGACAGGGGACGTACAATGAGCAGTTCTTC
few	TRBV10-3	.	TRBJ1-2	15	CAISGGTTSRYGYTF	TGTGCCATCAGTGGAGGGACAACTTCTCGGTATGGCTACACCTTC
.	TRBV19	TRBD1	TRBJ2-5	16	CASSRARDRGEETQYF	TGTGCCAGTAGTCGCGCCCGGGACAGGGGGGAGGAGACCCAGTACTTC
many	TRBV27	.	TRBJ1-5	13	CASSLSLQQPQHF	TGTGCCAGCAGTTTATCGTTGCAGCAGCCCCAGCATTTT
.	TRBV12-3/TRBV12-4	.	TRBJ2-1	13	CASSRERYNEQFF	TGTGCCAGCAGCCGGGAAAGGTACAATGAGCAGTTCTTC
once	TRBV7-3	TRBD2	TRBJ2-1	15	CASSLGTIGFNEQFF	TGTGCCAGCAGCCTAGGGACTATCGGGTTCAATGAGCAGTTCTTC
.	TRBV7-2	.	TRBJ2-7	14	CASSLGSGVLVQYF	TGTGCCAGCAGCTTAGGTTCGGGGGTCCTGGTACAGTACTTC
few	TRBV2	.	TRBJ1-6	14	CASSERQGNSPLHF	TGTGCCAGCAGTGAACGGCAGGGCAATTCACCCCTCCACTTT
.	TRBV7-9	TRBD1	TRBJ1-1	15	CASSPNRGRNTEAFF	TGTGCCAGCAGCCCAAACAGGGGGAGGAACACTGAAGCTTTCTTT
once	TRBV7-6	TRBD2	TRBJ2-2	18	CASSLGLAGTGKAGELFF	TGTGCCAGCAGCTTAGGGCTAGCGGGAACAGGAAAGGCCGGGGAGCTGTTTTTT
few	TRBV5-1	TRBD2	TRBJ2-7	14	CASSLVAGPYEQYF	TGCGCCAGCAGCTTGGTAGCGGGACCCTACGAGCAGTACTTC
.	TRBV6-5	.	TRBJ2-5	14	CASSRWAAQETQYF	TGTGCCAGCAGCCGCTGGGCAGCACAAGAGACCCAGTACTTC
.	TRBV6-5	.	TRBJ2-7	15	CASIPRGVGLGEQYF	TGTGCCAGCATCCCGCGCGGGGTAGGTCTGGGCGAGCAGTACTTC
.	TRBV27	.	TRBJ1-5	17	CASSQGARDSSNQPQHF	TGTGCCAGCAGTCAAGGGGCCCGTGACTCTAGCAATCAGCCCCAGCATTTT
.	TRBV28	.	TRBJ1-2	16	CASSFGREDSLKGYTF	TGTGCCAGCAGCTTTGGGCGGGAGGACAGTCTTAAGGGCTACACCTTC
.	TRBV19	TRBD1	TRBJ1-2	14	CASSIDRGDYGYTF	TGTGCCAGTAGTATTGACAGGGGAGACTATGGCTACACCTTC
.	TRBV15	.	TRBJ2-3	12	CATSKVGDTQYF	TGTGCCACCAGCAAAGTCGGGGATACGCAGTATTTT
.	TRBV19	TRBD1	TRBJ1-1	16	CASSTPGTDMNTEAFF	TGTGCCAGTAGTACCCCTGGGACAGATATGAACACTGAAGCTTTCTTT
few	TRBV7-6	TRBD1	TRBJ1-1	16	CASSLGDRSQDTEAFF	TGTGCCAGCAGCTTAGGGGACAGGAGTCAGGACACTGAAGCTTTCTTT
.	TRBV4-3	.	TRBJ2-2	14	CASSQEGGIGELFF	TGCGCCAGCAGCCAAGAAGGAGGGATAGGGGAGCTGTTTTTT
few	TRBV5-1	TRBD2	TRBJ2-1	15	CASSFSSGAADEQFF	TGCGCCAGCAGCTTCTCTAGCGGGGCCGCCGATGAGCAGTTCTTC